The next 22 T cell receptor beta chains were all read from a single sample in a study of cytomegalovirus exposure and HLA in healthy donors (dated by TCRdb to the late 2010s). Library prep was done by the immunoSEQ multiplex PCR assay. The multiplex PCR relied on a mix of 60 forward primers for TCR Vbeta segments and 13 reverse primers for TCR Jbeta segments. TCRdb carries this immuneACCESS record with in-frame sequences only. Its versions omit some clonotypes, under half of them owing to an unresolved V gene in the studies checked, with the rest unexplained. This sample's table lists 100,000 to 150,000 clones. The ten top clones hold about 2.3% of the sample. The sequenced sample was PBMCs. These receptors all stem from a man aged 40-49 years in good health and CMV-seronegative.

The V and J genes are TRBV7-6 and TRBJ2-5; TRBD1 matches 9 bases. The CDR3 has 15 residues. With V trimmed by 4 bases and J by 5 bases, 8 bases remained unmatched. Germline V gene data show CDR1 as SGHVS and CDR2 as FNYEAQ. The CDR3 nucleotides read TGTGCCAGCAGCTCTTACAGGGGGCTGGTGGAGACCCAGTACTTC. Translating it yields CASSSYRGLVETQYF.

This sequence joins TRBV6-6 and TRBJ1-5; possible D gene TRBD1, 6 bases. V lost 2 bases, J lost 2 bases, and 10 bases lay in between. Germline V lookup: CDR1 MNHNY, CDR2 SVGAGI (reference sequence). The CDR3 is 15 residues long. CDR3 in amino acids: CASSYAAGGNQPQHF. The CDR3, as DNA: TGTGCCAGCAGTTACGCTGCAGGGGGCAATCAGCCCCAGCATTTT.

V and J are TRBV6-5 and TRBJ1-4; TRBD1 matches 8 bases. The CDR3 totals 16 residues. Germline CDR1 MNHEY, CDR2 SVGAGI. Germline trimming cut 2 bases from V and 4 bases from J; bases unmatched to any gene: 6. This CDR3 is CASSYGDRGYNEKLFF. The CDR3 bases are TGTGCCAGCAGTTACGGCGACAGGGGATATAATGAAAAACTGTTTTTT.

The rearrangement links TRBV7-9 to TRBJ1-2; D gene uncertain. V was shortened by 5 bases and J by 6 bases, with 13 bases between the two germline ends. The CDR3 runs to 13 residues. The V gene's germline CDR1 is SEHNR and CDR2 FQNEAQ (reference sequence). CDR3 sequence reads: CASSKPGRDGYTF. CDR3 coding DNA: TGTGCCAGCAGCAAACCAGGCCGTGATGGCTACACCTTC.

The chain employs TRBV6-1 and TRBJ1-2, with 7 bases aligning to TRBD1. After removal of 0 bases from V and 4 bases from J, the junction contained 5 bases not matched to a gene. The CDR3 is 15 residues long. Germline V CDR1 and CDR2: MNHNS, SASEGT. CDR3 in amino acids: CASSEARQGSYGYTF. The CDR3, as DNA: TGTGCCAGCAGTGAAGCCCGACAGGGAAGCTATGGCTACACCTTC.

The chain uses TRBV5-4 and TRBJ2-7, with D possibly being TRBD2 (5 bases). CDR1 is SGHNT and CDR2 is YYREEE in the germline V gene (reference sequence). The CDR3 runs to 16 residues. Trimming took 1 base from V and 0 from J, leaving 14 bases between them. CDR3 protein: CASSLFGGSSSYEQYF. The CDR3, as DNA: TGTGCCAGCAGCTTGTTCGGCGGGTCTAGCTCCTACGAGCAGTACTTC.

The chain employs TRBV19 and TRBJ2-5; tentative D call: TRBD2 (6 bases). In germline, CDR1 is LNHDA, CDR2 SQIVND (reference sequence). Trimming removed 6 bases at V and 1 base at J, with 12 bases between. The CDR3 is 14 residues long. The CDR3 DNA reads as TGTGCCAGTAGCTTTCGGGGGTTCCAAGAGACCCAGTACTTC. This translates into CASSFRGFQETQYF.

This chain joins TRBV6-1 and TRBJ2-7; 11 bases match TRBD2. CDR3 size: 15 residues. Trimming cost V 10 bases and J 3 bases; bases outside gene matches: 11. Germline V lookup: CDR1 MNHNS, CDR2 SASEGT. The CDR3: CATYAGLAAFYEQYF. For the CDR3, the DNA is TGTGCCACATACGCGGGACTAGCGGCATTCTACGAGCAGTACTTC.

This chain connects TRBV14 to TRBJ2-1; maybe TRBD2 (6 bases). CDR1 is SGHDN, CDR2 FVKESK, per germline. The CDR3 runs to 15 residues. Trimming stripped 4 bases from V and 5 bases from J, with 15 bases between. CDR3 region: CASSRGGGSHNEQFF. As DNA, the CDR3 is TGTGCCAGCAGCCGCGGAGGAGGGTCCCACAATGAGCAGTTCTTC.

The chain is built from TRBV5-1 and TRBJ2-2; 10 nucleotides align to TRBD2. This CDR3 comprises 15 residues. Per germline, CDR1 SGHRS and CDR2 YFSETQ. Trimming cost V 1 base and J 3 bases; bases outside gene matches: 0. Here the CDR3 DNA reads TGCGCCAGCAGCTTGACTAGCGGGGACACCGGGGAGCTGTTTTTT. This gives the protein CASSLTSGDTGELFF.

The V and J genes are TRBV6-5 and TRBJ1-2; a possible D gene is TRBD1 (5 bases). CDR3 length: 14 residues. Per germline, CDR1 MNHEY and CDR2 SVGAGI. Trimming cost V 0 bases and J 6 bases, with 11 bases left between them. In DNA, the CDR3 is TGTGCCAGCAGTTACTCGGGGGGTCTTAATGGCTACACCTTC. Protein product: CASSYSGGLNGYTF.

The chain joins TRBV25-1 to TRBJ1-2; the match to TRBD1 covers 7 bases. V trimming: 2 bases; J trimming: 8 bases; junction bases outside the gene matches: 8. This CDR3 region has 14 residues. From germline, CDR1 is MGHDK and CDR2 SYGVNS. The CDR3 sequence: CASSEHRDRSGYTF. The CDR3 coding sequence is TGTGCCAGCAGTGAACACCGGGACAGAAGCGGCTACACCTTC.

V and J are TRBV7-2 and TRBJ2-1; D remains ambiguous. Trimming stripped 2 bases from V and 1 base from J, with 12 bases between. The germline V gene has CDR1 SGHTA and CDR2 FQGNSA. The CDR3 is made up of 16 amino acids. CDR3 nucleotides: TGTGCCAGCAGCTTATACGCGATATCGTCCTACAATGAGCAGTTCTTC. Its protein is CASSLYAISSYNEQFF.

The chain carries TRBV5-1 and TRBJ1-2; maybe TRBD1 (6 bases). Germline values: CDR1 SGHRS, CDR2 YFSETQ. V was shortened by 0 bases and J by 11 bases, with 17 bases between the two germline ends. The CDR3 length is 14 residues. The chain's CDR3 is CASSLEGGWTVYTF. Written as DNA, the CDR3 is TGCGCCAGCAGCTTGGAGGGCGGTTGGACAGTTTACACCTTC.

This chain joins TRBV7-9 and TRBJ2-3; 14 bases fit TRBD2. CDR1 and CDR2 (germline): SEHNR, FQNEAQ (reference sequence). The CDR3 contains 16 residues. Trimming removed 4 bases from V and 2 bases from J; junction bases left unmatched: 2. CDR3 residues: CASSSTSGRDTDTQYF. In DNA form, the CDR3 reads TGTGCCAGCAGCTCGACTAGCGGGAGGGACACAGATACGCAGTATTTT.

The V gene is TRBV5-5, the J gene TRBJ1-5, with a weak D call TRBD1 (5 bases). V lost 5 bases and J 5 bases, leaving 11 bases between the germline ends. The CDR3 length is 13 residues. Looked up from germline, CDR1 is SGHKS and CDR2 is YYEKEE (reference sequence). The CDR3 protein is CASSKQADQPQHF. The CDR3 coding sequence is TGTGCCAGCAGTAAACAGGCAGATCAGCCCCAGCATTTT. Together with reference TRBV5-5 and TRBJ1-5, the CDR3 gives the full variable domain: DAGVTQSPTHLIKTRGQQVTLRCSPISGHKSVSWYQQVLGQGPQFIFQYYEKEERGRGNFPDRFSARQFPNYSSELNVNALLLGDSALYLCASSKQADQPQHFGDGTRLSIL.

The chain uses TRBV5-4 and TRBJ2-3; 8 bases are a match to TRBD1. Germline assignment: CDR1 SGHNT and CDR2 YYREEE (reference sequence). The CDR3 runs 16 residues. V lost 4 bases to trimming and J lost 1 base; unmatched junction nucleotides: 8. The CDR3 spells CASSPGQGRGTDTQYF. The CDR3 DNA reads as TGTGCCAGCAGCCCAGGACAGGGCCGCGGCACAGATACGCAGTATTTT.

The rearrangement uses TRBV21-1 and TRBJ2-7; TRBD2 reflects the table's D call only, with no check against the DNA. TRBV21-1 is annotated as a pseudogene. The CDR3 is made up of 14 amino acids. The CDR3 region is CASIKHLGGSEQYF. In DNA form, the CDR3 reads TGTGCCAGCATCAAACATCTCGGAGGGAGCGAGCAGTACTTC.

The CDR3 loop is CASSKRVSYEQYF. The CDR3 bases are TGTGCCAGCAGCAAACGGGTCTCCTACGAGCAGTACTTC. This chain links TRBV21-1 with TRBJ2-7; the DNA was not compared with TRBD2, the D call given in the table. TRBV21-1 is a documented pseudogene. The CDR3 extends over 13 amino acids.

The chain combines TRBV18 with TRBJ1-5; D uncertain. This CDR3 is 13 amino acids long. Germline V gene lookup returns CDR1 KGHSH and CDR2 LQKENI. Trimming shortened V by 3 bases and J by 6 bases, and 9 bases separated the two germline ends. CDR3 sequence (DNA): TGTGCCAGCTCACCTCATCCCAGTCAGCCCCAGCATTTT. This translates into CASSPHPSQPQHF.

The rearrangement uses TRBV5-4 and TRBJ2-2, with D possibly being TRBD2 (6 bases). The CDR3 is made up of 15 amino acids. V was trimmed by 0 bases and J by 4 bases, leaving 10 bases between them. Germline V gene data show CDR1 as SGHNT and CDR2 as YYREEE (reference sequence). The CDR3 DNA reads TGTGCCAGCAGCTTGGCGGCGGGGATCACCGGGGAGCTGTTTTTT. Translating it yields CASSLAAGITGELFF.

The V and J genes are TRBV5-4 and TRBJ2-1; a possible D gene is TRBD1 (6 bases). CDR1 is SGHNT, CDR2 YYREEE, per germline (reference sequence). Trimming shortened V by 2 bases and J by 2 bases, and 11 bases separated the two germline ends. The CDR3 sequence is 15 residues long. The CDR3 loop is CASSFPRGPYNEQFF. DNA for the CDR3: TGTGCCAGCAGCTTCCCCAGGGGTCCCTACAATGAGCAGTTCTTC. Complete variable domain (other parts from reference TRBV5-4 and TRBJ2-1): ETGVTQSPTHLIKTRGQQVTLRCSSQSGHNTVSWYQQALGQGPQFIFQYYREEENGRGNFPPRFSGLQFPNYSSELNVNALELDDSALYLCASSFPRGPYNEQFFGPGTRLTVL.